A selection of T cell receptor beta chains follows, all from one sample in a study of control samples from healthy donors and cancer patients. Repertoires were generated with immunoSEQ multiplex PCR, while TCRdb's copy carries only in-frame clones and drops some. The table has 78,000 or so clones, about 90% seen once. The sequenced material came from blood. The receptor source for this set is a woman in her fifties or sixties in good health. CDR3s include the opening cysteine and the closing phenylalanine or tryptophan. A D gene is named only where the DNA matches it firmly. Clone size is not always given. Where it is, it says once, few, many or a class for expanded clones.

V	D	length	J	size	DNA	CDR3
TRBV14	-	15	TRBJ1-1	-	TGTGCCAGCAGCCACCTCGACAGACCTTTCACTGAAGCTTTCTTT	CASSHLDRPFTEAFF
TRBV5-5	-	15	TRBJ2-7	-	TGTGCCAGCAGCGGAAGCGTGGCGAACTCCTACGAGCAGTACTTC	CASSGSVANSYEQYF
TRBV20-1	-	11	TRBJ2-7	-	TGCAGTGCTAGTTTTACGTACGAGCAGTACTTC	CSASFTYEQYF
TRBV6-4	TRBD1	12	TRBJ1-2	-	TGTGCCAGCTGGGACAGGGTCTATGGCTACACCTTC	CASWDRVYGYTF
TRBV30	-	11	TRBJ1-1	-	TGTGCCTGGGTAGTGAACACTGAAGCTTTCTTT	CAWVVNTEAFF
TRBV5-6	-	14	TRBJ2-5	-	TGTGCCAGCAGGCGTGCAGGGGACCAAGAGACCCAGTACTTC	CASRRAGDQETQYF
TRBV4-1	TRBD1	13	TRBJ2-1	-	TGCGCCAGCAGCCGCCAGGGGGCGGTTGAGCAGTTCTTC	CASSRQGAVEQFF
TRBV6-5	TRBD2	12	TRBJ2-7	-	TGTGCCAGCCTCGGGGGGGTGTACGAGCAGTACTTC	CASLGGVYEQYF
TRBV29-1	-	11	TRBJ2-2	-	TGCAGCGTGGATAACACCGGGGAGCTGTTTTTT	CSVDNTGELFF
TRBV5-1	TRBD2	15	TRBJ2-3	-	TGCGCCAGCAGATCACTAGCGGGAGATGGAGATACGCAGTATTTT	CASRSLAGDGDTQYF
TRBV7-9	-	18	TRBJ1-4	-	TGTGCCAGCAGCTTAGTCCCCCCAGGGCGGGGAGGAAGCGAAAAACTGTTTTTT	CASSLVPPGRGGSEKLFF
TRBV24-1	-	16	TRBJ2-3	-	TGTGCCACCAGTGATCCGACTAGTAACCCAGCCAATACGCAGTATTTT	CATSDPTSNPANTQYF
TRBV29-1	TRBD2	13	TRBJ2-7	-	TGCAGCGTTGACGCGGGAGGGCCGCGGGAGCAGTACTTC	CSVDAGGPREQYF
TRBV5-1	-	16	TRBJ2-1	-	TGCGCCAGCAGCTTGGTAACGGGAACTGGCGGGAATGAGCAGTTCTTC	CASSLVTGTGGNEQFF
TRBV27	-	12	TRBJ2-7	-	TGTGCCAGCAGTTTACTGGGGGCCGAGCAGTACTTC	CASSLLGAEQYF
TRBV20-1	-	11	TRBJ2-5	-	TGCAGTGCTAGGAACGGGGAGACCCAGTACTTC	CSARNGETQYF
TRBV5-6	-	17	TRBJ2-1	-	TGTGCCAGCAGCTTGGCGCTTGGGGAAAAGGGAAACAATGAGCAGTTCTTC	CASSLALGEKGNNEQFF
TRBV7-3	-	14	TRBJ2-2	-	TGTGCCAGCAGCTTAAAGGGCGGGGCCGGGGAGCTGTTTTTT	CASSLKGGAGELFF
TRBV5-1	TRBD1	14	TRBJ2-1	-	TGCGCCAGTAGCTTGGAGGCAGGGGGTCGTGAGCAGTTCTTC	CASSLEAGGREQFF
TRBV9	TRBD1	19	TRBJ2-3	-	TGTGCCAGCAGCGCGCCCGAGGACAGGGGGCTTTCGAGCACAGATACGCAGTATTTT	CASSAPEDRGLSSTDTQYF
TRBV7-3	-	13	TRBJ2-1	-	TGTGCCAGCAGCTTGGGGACCCACAATGAGCAGTTCTTC	CASSLGTHNEQFF
TRBV28	-	14	TRBJ1-5	-	TGTGCCAGCAGTTTGATTGATAGCAATCAGCCCCAGCATTTT	CASSLIDSNQPQHF
TRBV9	TRBD1	16	TRBJ2-2	-	TGTGCCAGCAGCGTAGGGGACAGGGGGCGGGCCGGGGAGCTGTTTTTT	CASSVGDRGRAGELFF
TRBV19	-	15	TRBJ1-1	-	TGTGCCAGTAGTATCCGGGACTCTACGAACACTGAAGCTTTCTTT	CASSIRDSTNTEAFF
TRBV7-7	TRBD2	18	TRBJ2-1	-	TGTGCTAGCAGCCCTCGGACTAGCGGGAGGGCAAGGAGGAATGAGCAGTTCTTC	CASSPRTSGRARRNEQFF
TRBV4-2	-	14	TRBJ1-2	-	TGTGCCAGCAGCGGGCAGGCTGAAAACTATGGCTACACCTTC	CASSGQAENYGYTF
TRBV2	-	15	TRBJ2-1	-	TGTGCCAGCAGTGAACGGGGCCGAGTAGACAATGAGCAGTTCTTC	CASSERGRVDNEQFF
TRBV19	-	15	TRBJ1-5	-	TGTGCCAGCAAAACAGGTATTATGGGCAATCAGCCCCAGCATTTT	CASKTGIMGNQPQHF
TRBV3-1/TRBV3-2	TRBD2	14	TRBJ2-1	-	TGTGCCAGCAGCCAAGGTGGGACTAGCTATGAGCAGTTCTTC	CASSQGGTSYEQFF
TRBV18	-	16	TRBJ2-7	-	TGTGCCAGCTCACCACCGACGGCGGAGGGTCCCTACGAGCAGTACTTC	CASSPPTAEGPYEQYF
TRBV5-6	-	15	TRBJ2-2	-	TGTGCCAGCAGCTTGATAACAGGGAGTACCGGGGAGCTGTTTTTT	CASSLITGSTGELFF
TRBV15	TRBD1	15	TRBJ1-4	-	TGTGCCACCAGCGACAGGGGAGGGTCTAATGAAAAACTGTTTTTT	CATSDRGGSNEKLFF
TRBV19	-	13	TRBJ2-1	-	TGTGCCAGTAGTGACTCATCCGGGACTCAGCAGTTCTTC	CASSDSSGTQQFF
TRBV9	-	13	TRBJ1-4	once	TGTGCCAGCAGCGTAAACGGTCCTGAAAAACTGTTTTTT	CASSVNGPEKLFF